The subject of this entry is one T cell receptor (beta chain). Trimming removed 5 bases from V and 2 bases from J; junction bases left unmatched: 2. Germline CDR1 is MNHEY and CDR2 is SVGAGI. This CDR3 has 15 residues. The data belong to a study of blood T cells in healthy people across ages. Through a sample-barcoded 5' primer and a J-beta primer mix, a second PCR was run for roughly 6 to 12 cycles. TCRdb used MiXCR to reprocess the 5' RACE reads, holding one entry per CDR3 protein. Among just over 1 million distinct CDR3 sequences listed, 40% to 50% were seen once. Roughly 10 milliliters of peripheral blood were drawn from each donor into EDTA-treated tubes.

Sequencing was done on a sample of blood. The chain links TRBV6-5 to TRBJ1-4; 10 bases line up with TRBD1. The sequence was obtained from a woman aged 60-70 years in good health. The CDR3 region has the DNA TGTGCCAGCAGTGGGACAGGGGCTACTAATGAAAAACTGTTTTTT. This gives the protein CASSGTGATNEKLFF.